These 10 T cell receptor beta chains originate from one sample sequenced in a study of siplizumab effects on memory and regulatory T cells. Using immunoSEQ multiplex PCR, the repertoire was profiled, and TCRdb retains in-frame clones only, with some absent. This table holds approximately 120,000 clones, about 92% found once. The sequenced sample consisted of Tregs sorted from blood. Receptors originate from a human donor in good health.

This sequence joins TRBV6-1 and TRBJ2-3; D is unclear. This CDR3 has 14 amino acids. Germline CDR1 and CDR2: MNHNS and SASEGT. Trimming took 2 bases from V and 5 from J, leaving 11 bases between them. This CDR3 reads CASSESLRRDTQYF. The CDR3 DNA sequence: TGTGCCAGCAGTGAATCATTAAGGAGAGATACGCAGTATTTT.

The chain links TRBV2 to TRBJ2-1; tentative D call: TRBD2 (5 bases). Germline loops: CDR1 SNHLY, CDR2 FYNNEI. This CDR3 is built from 12 residues. V lost 3 bases and J 7 bases, leaving 7 bases between the germline ends. This chain's CDR3 is CASSDGLNEQFF. CDR3 bases: TGTGCCAGCAGTGACGGACTGAATGAGCAGTTCTTC.

V is TRBV11-2 and J is TRBJ1-1, with D perhaps TRBD1 (5 bases). Looked up from germline, CDR1 is SGHAT and CDR2 is FQNNGV. This CDR3 has 13 amino acids. Trimming removed 3 bases from V and 7 bases from J, with 12 bases in between. CDR3 in amino acids: CASSFSQGLEAFF. Written as DNA, the CDR3 is TGTGCCAGCAGCTTTTCCCAGGGACTTGAAGCTTTCTTT.

The J gene is TRBJ1-5, the V gene TRBV6-6; D may be TRBD1 (5 bases). The CDR3 length is 12 residues. Germline lookup yields CDR1 MNHNY and CDR2 SVGAGI (reference sequence). V lost 5 bases and J lost 5, with 7 bases in between. In DNA, the CDR3 is TGTGCCAGCAGTGACAGCTATCAGCCCCAGCATTTT. It codes for CASSDSYQPQHF.

This chain connects TRBV28 to TRBJ2-3; 10 bases are a match to TRBD2. The CDR3 contains 14 residues. V lost 5 bases and J lost 8; bases outside the gene matches: 7. Germline V gene data show CDR1 as MDHEN and CDR2 as SYDVKM. The CDR3: CASSVAGGWSTQYF. DNA for the CDR3: TGTGCCAGCAGTGTAGCGGGAGGATGGAGTACGCAGTATTTT.

The rearrangement uses TRBV5-6 and TRBJ2-3; D possibly corresponds to TRBD1 (5 bases). This CDR3 is built from 12 residues. Deletions cut 3 bases from V and 9 bases from J, with 11 bases between. The germline V gene encodes CDR1 SGHDT and CDR2 YYEEEE. The CDR3 DNA reads TGTGCCAGCAGCTACCCCCCAGGGACGCAGTATTTT. It is translated as CASSYPPGTQYF.

The chain joins TRBV15 to TRBJ1-5; D is unclear. Trimming took 0 bases from V and 0 from J, leaving 6 bases between them. Germline V lookup: CDR1 LNHNV, CDR2 YYDKDF (reference sequence). The length of the CDR3 is 15 residues. The CDR3 protein is CATSRDPNSNQPQHF. The CDR3 DNA reads TGTGCCACCAGCAGAGACCCGAATAGCAATCAGCCCCAGCATTTT.

The rearrangement uses TRBV7-2 and TRBJ1-2, with D tentatively TRBD1 (5 bases). V gave up 2 bases and J gave up 8 bases, with 15 bases separating them. Per the germline V gene, CDR1 is SGHTA and CDR2 is FQGNSA. The CDR3 loop spans 14 amino acids. The DNA for the CDR3 is TGTGCCAGCAGCTTAACGGGAGGGCAGGGCGGCTACACCTTC. Translated: CASSLTGGQGGYTF.

CDR3 sequence (DNA): TGTGCCAGCTCACGTCAATCGAACACCGGGGAGCTGTTTTTT. It translates to CASSRQSNTGELFF. The gene calls are TRBV18 and TRBJ2-2, with no clear D. The CDR3 is 14 amino acids. Germline V lookup: CDR1 KGHSH, CDR2 LQKENI. The ends were cut back, 4 bases at V and 0 bases at J, with 6 bases in the middle.

This chain's CDR3 is CASSSSGTDTQYF. CDR3 coding DNA: TGTGCCAGCAGTTCAAGCGGAACAGATACGCAGTATTTT. This chain joins TRBV2 and TRBJ2-3; a weak D match, TRBD2 (5 bases). With 5 bases removed from V and 3 bases from J, the gap between germline ends came to 9 bases. Per the germline V gene, CDR1 is SNHLY and CDR2 is FYNNEI. The CDR3 covers 13 residues.